A single sample gave rise to the 2 T cell receptor beta chains below, sequenced in a study of blood T cell repertoires in COVID-19. Assay used: immunoSEQ multiplex PCR; TCRdb lists only in-frame clones, some missing. The sample has 55,000 to 80,000 clones, around 85% seen once; the top ten hold around 20%. Sequencing input: peripheral blood. The source is an elderly woman with active or convalescent COVID-19.

This clone came up once. J is TRBJ2-2 and V is TRBV18, with D possibly matching TRBD1 (5 bases). Trimming pared 0 bases from V and 1 base from J, leaving 15 bases between. Germline lookup yields CDR1 KGHSH and CDR2 LQKENI. The CDR3 loop spans 18 amino acids. The CDR3 nucleotides are TGTGCCAGCTCACCACCGATAGGGGCGCAGGGGAACACCGGGGAGCTGTTTTTT. Protein sequence: CASSPPIGAQGNTGELFF.

In its sample, this clone was seen a few times. This chain links TRBV11-1 with TRBJ2-7, with a possible D match to TRBD2 (6 bases). CDR1 SGHAT and CDR2 FQDESV come from the germline V gene (reference sequence). The CDR3 has 13 residues. The V end lost 0 bases, the J end lost 6 bases, and 9 bases lay between the germline ends. CDR3 nucleotides: TGTGCCAGCAGCTTAGCGACGGGGGTCGAGCAGTACTTC. Encoded protein: CASSLATGVEQYF.